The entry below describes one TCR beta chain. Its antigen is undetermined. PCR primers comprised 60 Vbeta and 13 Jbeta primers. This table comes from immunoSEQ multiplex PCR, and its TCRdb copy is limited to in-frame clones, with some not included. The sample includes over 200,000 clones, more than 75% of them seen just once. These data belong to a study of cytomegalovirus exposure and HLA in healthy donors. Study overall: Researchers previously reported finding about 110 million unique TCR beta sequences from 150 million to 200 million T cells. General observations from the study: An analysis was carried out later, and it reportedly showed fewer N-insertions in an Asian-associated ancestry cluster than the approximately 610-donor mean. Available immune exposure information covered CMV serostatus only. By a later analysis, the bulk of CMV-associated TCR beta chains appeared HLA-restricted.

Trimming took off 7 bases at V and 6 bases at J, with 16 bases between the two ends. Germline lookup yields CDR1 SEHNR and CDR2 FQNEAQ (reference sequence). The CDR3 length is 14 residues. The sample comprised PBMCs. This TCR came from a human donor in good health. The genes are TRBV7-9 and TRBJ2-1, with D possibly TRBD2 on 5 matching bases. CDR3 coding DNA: TGTGCCAGCAAGTCTAGTGGACTGCGCAATGAGCAGTTCTTC. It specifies CASKSSGLRNEQFF. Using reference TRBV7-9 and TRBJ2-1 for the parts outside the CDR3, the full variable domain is DTGVSQNPRHKITKRGQNVTFRCDPISEHNRLYWYRQTLGQGPEFLTYFQNEAQLEKSRLLSDRFSAERPKGSFSTLEIQRTEQGDSAMYLCASKSSGLRNEQFFGPGTRLTVL.